The 27 T cell receptor beta chains below were found in one sample sequenced in a study of T cell repertoires in cytomegalovirus infection. TCRdb reprocessed the reads via MiXCR and lists one record per CDR3 protein. The sample lists approximately 500,000 distinct CDR3 sequences; roughly a third were seen once. No antigen is known for these receptors. The sequencing here drew on cultured PBMCs, taken from culture after CMV antigen stimulation. The source of these receptors is a human donor in good health (CMV status not recorded). Some clones in this sample may be carry-over from other donors' samples.

The chain employs TRBV5-4 and TRBJ2-1, with no clear D. Germline CDR1 reads SGHNT; CDR2 reads YYREEE (reference sequence). The CDR3 is made up of 13 amino acids. V lost 1 base, J lost 1 base, and 3 bases lay in between. CDR3 in amino acids: CASSLKSYNEQFF. In DNA form, the CDR3 reads TGTGCCAGCAGCTTGAAGTCCTACAATGAGCAGTTCTTC.

This clonotype was seen only a few times. The rearrangement joins TRBV4-2 to TRBJ2-7; D is ambiguous. This CDR3 is built from 16 residues. CDR1 and CDR2 (germline): LGHNA, YNFKEQ. The V and J ends lost 0 bases and 2 bases respectively, with 14 bases between them. The CDR3 nucleotides are TGTGCCAGCAGCCAAGAAACGCCCGGCTATGCCTACGAGCAGTACTTC. Protein product: CASSQETPGYAYEQYF.

The chain employs TRBV6-2 or TRBV6-3 and TRBJ1-2, with D maybe TRBD1 (5 bases). The germline V gene has CDR1 MNHEY and CDR2 SVGEGT. V lost 10 bases, J lost 1 base, and 19 bases lay in between. CDR3 length: 15 residues. Here the CDR3 reads CATSTGGRRNYGYTF. The CDR3 coding sequence is TGTGCCACCTCCACAGGAGGCAGGCGTAACTATGGCTACACCTTC.

The chain carries TRBV20-1 and TRBJ2-7; 8 bases are shared with TRBD1. With 3 bases clipped from V and 4 bases from J, the junction kept 8 bases outside the gene matches. The CDR3 sequence is 14 residues long. Germline assignment: CDR1 DFQATT and CDR2 SNEGSKA (reference sequence). DNA for the CDR3: TGCAGTGCTAGTCCCGGACAGGGAAGGTACGAGCAGTACTTC. The encoded protein is CSASPGQGRYEQYF.

This clonotype was observed a few times. The CDR3 region is CASRSGGYSNQPQHF. CDR3 bases: TGTGCCAGCAGATCAGGGGGGTATAGCAATCAGCCCCAGCATTTT. The chain employs TRBV28 and TRBJ1-5, with TRBD1 matching over 7 bases. J lost 0 bases, V lost 6 bases, and 5 bases had no gene match. The CDR3 length is 15 residues. Germline loops: CDR1 MDHEN, CDR2 SYDVKM.

The chain combines TRBV7-9 with TRBJ1-1, with 9 bases fitting TRBD1. Trimming at V came to 4 bases and at J to 3 bases, leaving 9 bases not matched to a gene. The CDR3 extends over 16 amino acids. Germline values: CDR1 SEHNR, CDR2 FQNEAQ (reference sequence). CDR3 amino acids: CASSSPGQGFDTEAFF. The CDR3 DNA follows: TGTGCCAGCAGCTCTCCGGGACAGGGATTTGACACTGAAGCTTTCTTT.

This clonotype has just a few counts. The chain recombines TRBV7-2 with TRBJ2-2; possibly TRBD2 for D (5 bases). This CDR3 region has 16 residues. Trimming took off 5 bases at V and 8 bases at J, with 21 bases between the two ends. Per the germline V gene, CDR1 is SGHTA and CDR2 is FQGNSA. The CDR3 DNA sequence: TGTGCCAGCAGCCCCCAACTAGGACTGGGTCCGGGGGAGCTGTTTTTT. It translates to CASSPQLGLGPGELFF.

The chain uses TRBV4-3 and TRBJ1-2, with a possible D match to TRBD1 (5 bases). Trimming left V 4 bases short and J 0 bases short, with 12 bases between. CDR3 length equals 15 residues. Germline values: CDR1 LGHNA, CDR2 YSLEER. CDR3 sequence reads: CASSPDETANYGYTF. The CDR3 DNA reads TGCGCCAGCAGCCCAGACGAGACAGCTAACTATGGCTACACCTTC.

The J gene is TRBJ1-1, the V gene TRBV11-3, with 7 bases lining up with TRBD1. Germline V gene data show CDR1 as SGHNT and CDR2 as YENEEA. The CDR3 covers 14 residues. The V gene end was trimmed by 5 bases and the J gene end by 5 bases; junction bases not matched to a gene: 8. In nucleotides, the CDR3 is TGTGCCAGCAGCCCACAAGGGGGCAAAACTGAAGCTTTCTTT. Translated: CASSPQGGKTEAFF.

This clonotype was picked up many times. The chain uses TRBV7-2 and TRBJ1-2; TRBD1 might be the D (5 bases). Trimming cost V 0 bases and J 4 bases, with 18 bases left between them. The CDR3 runs to 17 residues. CDR1 SGHTA and CDR2 FQGNSA come from the germline V gene. The CDR3 sequence: CASSLATGWGFGYGYTF. DNA for the CDR3: TGTGCCAGCAGCTTAGCTACAGGTTGGGGGTTTGGCTATGGCTACACCTTC.

The V and J genes are TRBV7-9 and TRBJ2-1; D remains unclear. CDR3 length: 13 residues. V dropped 3 bases and J dropped 6 bases, with 9 bases sitting between them. Germline CDR1 SEHNR, CDR2 FQNEAQ (reference sequence). CDR3 sequence reads: CASSFRLANEQFF. The CDR3 nucleotides read TGTGCCAGCAGCTTTCGATTGGCCAATGAGCAGTTCTTC.

This clonotype was seen more than once but under ten times. This CDR3 is CASSRLERPYNEQFF. In DNA, the CDR3 is TGTGCCAGCAGCCGACTAGAAAGACCCTACAATGAGCAGTTCTTC. The chain joins TRBV7-2 to TRBJ2-1; tentative D call: TRBD2 (6 bases). The germline V gene encodes CDR1 SGHTA and CDR2 FQGNSA. This CDR3 spans 15 amino acids. V dropped 5 bases and J dropped 2 bases, with 13 bases sitting between them.

The genes are TRBV6-6 and TRBJ2-1; 11 bases fit TRBD2. The junction had 7 bases not matched to a gene; V was cut back by 4 bases and J by 5 bases. The V gene's germline CDR1 is MNHNY and CDR2 SVGAGI (reference sequence). This CDR3 comprises 16 residues. The CDR3 here is CASSSRLAGQHNEQFF. Here the CDR3 DNA reads TGTGCCAGCAGTTCCCGACTAGCGGGACAACACAATGAGCAGTTCTTC.

This clonotype was detected a few times. The CDR3 reads CASSPLRGYEQYF. In DNA, the CDR3 is TGTGCCAGCAGCCCCCTCCGGGGCTACGAGCAGTACTTC. This chain joins TRBV7-2 and TRBJ2-7; D is perhaps TRBD2 (5 bases). The CDR3 is made up of 13 amino acids. Trimming shortened V by 5 bases and J by 3 bases, and 11 bases separated the two germline ends. Looked up from germline, CDR1 is SGHTA and CDR2 is FQGNSA.

The table lists this clonotype with a count of one. One junction end does not reproduce the germline sequence, and a read error may be involved. V usage is TRBV18 and J usage is TRBJ2-5, with 8 bases aligning to TRBD1. This CDR3 has 15 amino acids. Germline CDR1 KGHSH, CDR2 LQKENI. The CDR3 sequence: CASSAEAGGRETQSF. DNA of the CDR3: TGTGCCAGCTCCGCCGAAGCAGGGGGCCGAGAGACCCAGTCCTTC.

CDR3 residues: CASSYGGSGNEQFF. Written as DNA, the CDR3 is TGTGCCAGCAGTTACGGCGGGAGTGGCAATGAGCAGTTCTTC. This chain joins TRBV6-5 and TRBJ2-1; TRBD2 aligns across 7 bases. The CDR3 extends over 14 amino acids. The germline gives CDR1 MNHEY, CDR2 SVGAGI. V gave up 2 bases and J gave up 6 bases; unmatched junction bases: 4.

The gene calls are TRBV20-1 and TRBJ2-7, with 11 bases identical to TRBD2. This CDR3 has 15 amino acids. After removal of 3 bases from V and 5 bases from J, the junction contained 9 bases not matched to a gene. The V gene's germline CDR1 is DFQATT and CDR2 SNEGSKA (reference sequence). CDR3 bases: TGCAGTGCTAGGCCACTAGCGGGAGCATCCCACGAGCAGTACTTC. Its translation: CSARPLAGASHEQYF.

The chain combines TRBV4-1 with TRBJ2-3; 8 nucleotides align to TRBD2. Per germline, CDR1 MGHRA and CDR2 YSYEKL. Unmatched junction bases numbered 14, after V lost 1 base and J lost 2 bases. The CDR3 totals 19 residues. The CDR3, as DNA: TGCGCCAGCAGCCAAGTGTTCACGGGGGGGCAGCTCAACACAGATACGCAGTATTTT. It is translated as CASSQVFTGGQLNTDTQYF.

V is TRBV20-1 and J is TRBJ1-2, with no clear D. V lost 2 bases and J lost 4, with 14 bases in between. The CDR3 contains 14 residues. Germline CDR1 and CDR2: DFQATT and SNEGSKA (reference sequence). Here the CDR3 reads CSARSTESIYGYTF. CDR3 DNA sequence: TGCAGTGCTAGATCAACAGAAAGCATCTATGGCTACACCTTC.

The CDR3 spells CASRELQGGEKLFF. DNA for the CDR3: TGTGCCAGCAGAGAGCTACAGGGTGGCGAAAAACTGTTTTTT. The gene calls are TRBV11-2 and TRBJ1-4, with TRBD1 as a possible D gene (6 bases). V was trimmed by 6 bases and J by 8 bases, leaving 16 bases between them. The CDR3 loop spans 14 amino acids. Germline V gene sequence: CDR1 SGHAT, CDR2 FQNNGV.

This clonotype has just a few counts. The genes are TRBV7-4 and TRBJ2-3; 8 bases are shared with TRBD2. Germline CDR1 is SGHVT and CDR2 is SQSDAQ. V shed 7 bases, J shed 1 base, and the junction held 7 bases outside the gene matches. This CDR3 has 15 amino acids. CDR3 bases: TGTGCCAGCACCTTCGGGACTAGTGGCACAGATACGCAGTATTTT. Its protein product is CASTFGTSGTDTQYF.

This clonotype was counted between two and nine times. This chain links TRBV23-1 with TRBJ1-4; no clear D gene. TRBV23-1 belongs to the ORF category, with a function that is uncertain. The CDR3 has 10 residues. Trimming cost V 3 bases and J 10 bases, with 3 bases left between them. CDR3 in DNA: TGCGCCAGCAGTCACGGAAAACTGTTTTTT. Encoded protein: CASSHGKLFF.

This clonotype showed up many times. The gene calls are TRBV7-8 and TRBJ2-3, with D possibly TRBD2 on 7 matching bases. Germline CDR1 reads SGHVS; CDR2 reads FQNEAQ. This CDR3 contains 14 residues. Trimming removed 7 bases from V and 1 base from J, with 12 bases in between. In DNA form, the CDR3 reads TGTGCCAGCACCGGCGGGGGCGGCACAGATACGCAGTATTTT. This gives the protein CASTGGGGTDTQYF.

A word on this clonotype: Because it lacks the conserved phenylalanine or tryptophan at the end, this CDR3 is likely a read error. The limits of the CDR3 on the DNA are not certain, so only TCRdb's listed CDR3 is given. This chain links TRBV6-5 with TRBJ2-7; TRBD1, the D gene given by the table, was not confirmed from the DNA. From germline, CDR1 is MNHEY and CDR2 SVGAGI. The CDR3 comprises 15 residues, both ends counted. The CDR3 sequence is CASSYHPSWAEFTSS.

This clonotype was seen more than once but under ten times. J is TRBJ2-6 and V is TRBV4-3; D is possibly TRBD1 (6 bases). Germline assignment: CDR1 LGHNA and CDR2 YSLEER. V was pared by 0 bases and J by 2 bases, with 8 bases between. The CDR3 runs 16 residues. CDR3: CASSQDSGAGANVLTF. As DNA, the CDR3 is TGCGCCAGCAGCCAAGATTCAGGGGCTGGGGCCAACGTCCTGACTTTC.

This clonotype was detected only once. The chain carries TRBV2 and TRBJ2-1, with 9 nucleotides matching TRBD2. In germline, CDR1 is SNHLY, CDR2 FYNNEI. With 5 bases clipped from V and 0 bases from J, the junction kept 5 bases outside the gene matches. This CDR3 has 16 residues. CDR3 region: CASSQLAGSSYNEQFF. In DNA form, the CDR3 reads TGTGCCAGCAGTCAACTAGCGGGTAGCTCCTACAATGAGCAGTTCTTC.

V is TRBV19 and J is TRBJ2-7; D might be TRBD2 (6 bases). The CDR3 totals 16 residues. Germline CDR1 reads LNHDA; CDR2 reads SQIVND (reference sequence). V was trimmed by 4 bases and J by 4 bases, leaving 20 bases between them. As DNA, the CDR3 is TGTGCCAGTAGTAGAGGGTGGTTTCCCAGCGGGTACGAGCAGTACGTC. Translating gives CASSRGWFPSGYEQYV.